A few counts support the clone carrying this T cell receptor beta chain. As yet, its antigen is unknown. Constant-segment primers served in 5'RACE that generated TCR alpha and TCR beta cDNA libraries bearing sample barcodes and UMIs. TCRdb re-called the 5' RACE reads through MiXCR, storing one row per CDR3 protein. The table includes under 450,000 distinct CDR3 sequences, about an eighth detected once. The data are from a study of T-cell memory formation after mild COVID-19. For the study at large: Among the donors, TCR clusters were largely specific to each donor.

Regarding the study as a whole: Day 15 to 85 contracting clones showed balanced CD4/CD8; later expanders leaned CD4+.

The sequence came from a man between 18 and 35 years old who had mild COVID-19 (a few samples of this study predate the infection). Cell type and time point are not known. Sequenced: PBMCs or a T cell subset sorted from them (not recorded which).

The CDR3 bases are TGTGCCAGCAGTTTTCAGGGTACGAGGGATGAGCAGTTCTTC. It codes for CASSFQGTRDEQFF. The chain carries TRBV27 and TRBJ2-1, with D possibly called TRBD1 or TRBD2 (5 bases each). V lost 3 bases, J lost 8 bases, and 14 bases lay in between. Germline CDR1 reads MNHEY; CDR2 reads SMNVEV (reference sequence). This CDR3 has 14 amino acids.